This T cell receptor beta chain was found in a study of OX40 agonist ivuxolimab in advanced cancers. Looking at the study overall: Ivuxolimab, an antibody acting as an agonist of OX40 (CD134), was used to treat patients.

The repertoire was sequenced with immunoSEQ multiplex PCR; TCRdb's copy has only in-frame clones and lacks some. The table records over 90,000 clones, 85% to 90% of them present only once. Blood specimens came from baseline, cycle 4 day 1, and cycle 7 day 1. Study results and caveats: Expanded clones were, on average, more numerous in CD8+ T cells than in CD4+. At doses 0.1 to 3.0 mg/kg, CD4+ and CD8+ clones expanded.

Points on this clone: Antigen specificity is unknown.

The length of the CDR3 is 16 residues. V gave up 4 bases and J gave up 2 bases; unmatched junction bases: 7. CDR1 is SGHRS and CDR2 is YFSETQ in the germline V gene. The sequences come from CD4+ or CD8+ T cells sorted from blood, collected in a trial of the OX40 agonist ivuxolimab. V usage is TRBV5-1 and J usage is TRBJ2-1, with TRBD1 identical over 9 bases. This TCR was sampled from an adult with an advanced solid tumor such as melanoma, head and neck, liver or kidney cancer. CDR3 protein: CASSRDGQGPYNEQFF. The CDR3 region has the DNA TGCGCCAGCAGCCGCGATGGACAGGGGCCCTACAATGAGCAGTTCTTC.